This section outlines one T cell receptor (beta chain) sequence together with its context. Other DNA sequences in this specimen translate into the identical CDR3. The study drew the donors from its roughly 130-subject validation cohort, separate from the roughly 710-subject first cohort. These data are taken from a study of cytomegalovirus exposure and HLA in healthy donors. About the study: The same platform as the 650 to 700 first-cohort repertoires was used for the 100 to 150 validation repertoires, a later analysis reported.

Germline CDR1 SGHRS, CDR2 YFSETQ. Trimming shortened V by 0 bases and J by 5 bases, and 9 bases separated the two germline ends. The CDR3 consists of 14 residues. The method was immunoSEQ multiplex PCR; TCRdb's version includes in-frame clones alone and lacks a portion of them. The profile shows around 220,000 clones, approximately 88% of them singletons. The chain carries TRBV5-1 and TRBJ1-5; tentative D call: TRBD1 (5 bases). This TCR came from a woman under 40 in good health and CMV-seropositive. Sequencing used PBMCs. CDR3 nucleotide sequence: TGCGCCAGCAGCTTGGGTGGGGGGGATCAGCCCCAGCATTTT. Encoded protein: CASSLGGGDQPQHF.